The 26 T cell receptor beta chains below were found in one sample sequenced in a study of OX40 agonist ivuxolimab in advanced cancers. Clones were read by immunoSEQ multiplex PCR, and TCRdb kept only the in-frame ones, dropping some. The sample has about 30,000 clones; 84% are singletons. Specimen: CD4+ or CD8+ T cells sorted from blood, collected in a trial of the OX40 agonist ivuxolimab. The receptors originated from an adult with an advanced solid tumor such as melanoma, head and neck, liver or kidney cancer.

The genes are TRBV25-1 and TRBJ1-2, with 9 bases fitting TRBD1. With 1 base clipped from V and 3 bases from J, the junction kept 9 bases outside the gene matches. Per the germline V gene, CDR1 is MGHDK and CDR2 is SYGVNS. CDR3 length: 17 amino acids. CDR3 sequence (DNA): TGTGCCAGCAGTGAATTTGGGGATGACAGGGGGTACTATGGCTACACCTTC. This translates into CASSEFGDDRGYYGYTF.

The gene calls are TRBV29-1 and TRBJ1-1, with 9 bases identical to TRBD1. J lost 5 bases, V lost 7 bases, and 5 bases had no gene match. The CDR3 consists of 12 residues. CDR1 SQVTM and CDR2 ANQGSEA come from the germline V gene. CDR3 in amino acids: CSDGDRGTEAFF. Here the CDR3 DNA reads TGCAGCGACGGCGACAGGGGGACTGAAGCTTTCTTT.

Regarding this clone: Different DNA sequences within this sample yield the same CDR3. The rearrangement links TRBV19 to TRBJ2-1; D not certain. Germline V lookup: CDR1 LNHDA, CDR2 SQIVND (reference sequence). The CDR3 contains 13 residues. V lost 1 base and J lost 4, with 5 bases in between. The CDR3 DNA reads TGTGCCAGTAGTATAGGGCGATACAATGAGCAGTTCTTC. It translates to CASSIGRYNEQFF.

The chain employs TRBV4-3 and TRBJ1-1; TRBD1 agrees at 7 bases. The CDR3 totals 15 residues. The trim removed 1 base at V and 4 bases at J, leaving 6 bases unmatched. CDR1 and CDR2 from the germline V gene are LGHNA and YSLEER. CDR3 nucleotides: TGCGCCAGCAGCCAAGCACCAGGGGGTGGCACTGAAGCTTTCTTT. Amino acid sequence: CASSQAPGGGTEAFF.

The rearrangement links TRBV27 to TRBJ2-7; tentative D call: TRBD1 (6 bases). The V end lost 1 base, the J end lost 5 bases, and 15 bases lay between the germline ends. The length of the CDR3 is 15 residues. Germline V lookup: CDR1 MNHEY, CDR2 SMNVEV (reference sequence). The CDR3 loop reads CASSLLAGAFNEQYF. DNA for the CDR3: TGTGCCAGCAGTTTATTGGCAGGGGCGTTTAACGAGCAGTACTTC.

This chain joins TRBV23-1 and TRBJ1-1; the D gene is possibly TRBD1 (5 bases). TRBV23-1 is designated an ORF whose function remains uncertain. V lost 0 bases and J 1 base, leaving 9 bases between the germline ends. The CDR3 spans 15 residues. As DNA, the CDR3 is TGCGCCAGCAGTCAATCGGGGGAGAAGAACACTGAAGCTTTCTTT. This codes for CASSQSGEKNTEAFF.

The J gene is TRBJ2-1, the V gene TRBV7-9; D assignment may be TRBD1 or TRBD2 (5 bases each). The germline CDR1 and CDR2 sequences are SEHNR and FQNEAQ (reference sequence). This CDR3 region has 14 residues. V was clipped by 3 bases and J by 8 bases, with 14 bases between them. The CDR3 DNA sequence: TGTGCCAGCAGCTTGTTGAGCAGGGACGATGAGCAGTTCTTC. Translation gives CASSLLSRDDEQFF.

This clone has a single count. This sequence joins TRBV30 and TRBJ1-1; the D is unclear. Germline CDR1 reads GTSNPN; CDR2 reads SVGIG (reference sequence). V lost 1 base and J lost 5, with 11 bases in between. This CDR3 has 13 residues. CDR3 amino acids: CAWSALRWTEAFF. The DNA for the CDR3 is TGTGCCTGGAGTGCCCTTCGTTGGACTGAAGCTTTCTTT.

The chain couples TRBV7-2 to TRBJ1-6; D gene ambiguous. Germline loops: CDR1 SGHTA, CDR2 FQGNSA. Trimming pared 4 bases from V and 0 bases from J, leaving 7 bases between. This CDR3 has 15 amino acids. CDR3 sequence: CASSSPSSYNSPLHF. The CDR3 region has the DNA TGTGCCAGCAGCTCGCCGAGCTCCTATAATTCACCCCTCCACTTT.

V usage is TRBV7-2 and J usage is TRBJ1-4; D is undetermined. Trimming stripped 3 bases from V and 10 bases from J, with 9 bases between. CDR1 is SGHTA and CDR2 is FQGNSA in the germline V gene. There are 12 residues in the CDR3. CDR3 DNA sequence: TGTGCCAGCAGCTTCACTTCGGGAAAACTGTTTTTT. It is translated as CASSFTSGKLFF.

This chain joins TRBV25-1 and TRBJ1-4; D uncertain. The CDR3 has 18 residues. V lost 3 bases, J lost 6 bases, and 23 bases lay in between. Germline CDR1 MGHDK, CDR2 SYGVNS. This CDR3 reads CASSDPIMDGANDEKLFF. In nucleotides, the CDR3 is TGTGCCAGCAGTGACCCAATCATGGACGGAGCTAATGATGAAAAACTGTTTTTT.

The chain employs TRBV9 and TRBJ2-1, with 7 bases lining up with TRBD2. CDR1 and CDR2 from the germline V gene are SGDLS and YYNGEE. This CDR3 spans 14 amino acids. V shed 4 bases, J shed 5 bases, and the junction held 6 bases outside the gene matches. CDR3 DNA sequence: TGTGCCAGCAGCACACCGGGAGGAGACAATGAGCAGTTCTTC. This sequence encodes CASSTPGGDNEQFF. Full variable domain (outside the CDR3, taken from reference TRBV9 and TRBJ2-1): DSGVTQTPKHLITATGQRVTLRCSPRSGDLSVYWYQQSLDQGLQFLIQYYNGEERAKGNILERFSAQQFPDLHSELNLSSLELGDSALYFCASSTPGGDNEQFFGPGTRLTVL.

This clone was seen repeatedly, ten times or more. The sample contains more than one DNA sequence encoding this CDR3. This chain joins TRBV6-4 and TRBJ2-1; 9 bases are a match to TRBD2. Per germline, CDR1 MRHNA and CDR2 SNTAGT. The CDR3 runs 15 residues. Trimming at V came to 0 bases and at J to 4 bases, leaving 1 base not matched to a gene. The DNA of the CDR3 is TGTGCCAGCAGTGACTCTAGCGGGAGTTACAATGAGCAGTTCTTC. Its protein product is CASSDSSGSYNEQFF.

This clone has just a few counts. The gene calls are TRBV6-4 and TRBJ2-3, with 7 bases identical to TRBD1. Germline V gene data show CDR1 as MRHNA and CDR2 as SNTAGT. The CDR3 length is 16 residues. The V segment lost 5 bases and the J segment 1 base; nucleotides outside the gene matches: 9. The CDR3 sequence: CASSRQQGSGTDTQYF. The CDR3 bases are TGTGCCAGCAGTCGTCAACAGGGGTCGGGCACAGATACGCAGTATTTT.

CDR3 nucleotide sequence: TGTGCCAGTAGTATTGAGGGGTTGAACACTGAAGCTTTCTTT. This encodes CASSIEGLNTEAFF. V usage is TRBV19 and J usage is TRBJ1-1, with a weak D call TRBD1 (5 bases). Germline V gene sequence: CDR1 LNHDA, CDR2 SQIVND (reference sequence). V shed 3 bases and J shed 0 bases, with 8 bases lying between them. This CDR3 comprises 14 residues.

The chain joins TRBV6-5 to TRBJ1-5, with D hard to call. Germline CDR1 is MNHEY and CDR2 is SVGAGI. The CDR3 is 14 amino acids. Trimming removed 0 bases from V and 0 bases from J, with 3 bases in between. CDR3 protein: CASSYSSSNQPQHF. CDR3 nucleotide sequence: TGTGCCAGCAGTTACTCCAGTAGCAATCAGCCCCAGCATTTT.

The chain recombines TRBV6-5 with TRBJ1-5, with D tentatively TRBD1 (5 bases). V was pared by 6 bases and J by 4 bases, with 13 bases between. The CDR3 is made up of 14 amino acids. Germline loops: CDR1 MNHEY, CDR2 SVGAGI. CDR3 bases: TGTGCCAGCAGAAGCCCGGGACGGAATCAGCCCCAGCATTTT. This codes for CASRSPGRNQPQHF.

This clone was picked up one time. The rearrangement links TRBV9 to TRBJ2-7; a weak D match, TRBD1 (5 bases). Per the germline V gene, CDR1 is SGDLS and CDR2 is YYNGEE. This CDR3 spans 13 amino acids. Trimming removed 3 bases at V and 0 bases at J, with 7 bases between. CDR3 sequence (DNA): TGTGCCAGCAGCGCAGACAGCTCCTACGAGCAGTACTTC. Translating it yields CASSADSSYEQYF.

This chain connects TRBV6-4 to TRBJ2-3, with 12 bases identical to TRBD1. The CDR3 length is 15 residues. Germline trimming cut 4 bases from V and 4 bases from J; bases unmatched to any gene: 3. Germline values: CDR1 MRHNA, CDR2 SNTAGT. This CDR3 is CASSAGTGGADTQYF. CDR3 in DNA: TGTGCCAGCAGTGCCGGGACAGGGGGCGCAGATACGCAGTATTTT.

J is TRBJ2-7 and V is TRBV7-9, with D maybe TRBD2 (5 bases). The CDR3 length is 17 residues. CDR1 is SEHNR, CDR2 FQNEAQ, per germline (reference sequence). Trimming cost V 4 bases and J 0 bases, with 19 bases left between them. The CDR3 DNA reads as TGTGCCAGCAGCTCGATCCCTACGCGGGTAGGCTCCTACGAGCAGTACTTC. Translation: CASSSIPTRVGSYEQYF.

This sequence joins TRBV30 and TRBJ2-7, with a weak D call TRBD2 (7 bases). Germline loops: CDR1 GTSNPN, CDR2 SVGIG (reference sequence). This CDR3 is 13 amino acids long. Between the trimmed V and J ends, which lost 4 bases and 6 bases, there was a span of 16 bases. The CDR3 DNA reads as TGTGCCTGGACTTATGGGGGGGCGAGCGAGCAGTACTTC. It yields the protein CAWTYGGASEQYF.

The CDR3 bases are TGCGCCAGCAGCTTGGATCAGTCCGGGGAGCTGTTTTTT. It encodes CASSLDQSGELFF. The V and J genes are TRBV5-1 and TRBJ2-2; D not resolved. Germline CDR1 reads SGHRS; CDR2 reads YFSETQ. This CDR3 is 13 amino acids long. The V end lost 0 bases, the J end lost 6 bases, and 6 bases lay between the germline ends. The whole variable domain, remainder taken from reference TRBV5-1 and TRBJ2-2, is KAGVTQTPRYLIKTRGQQVTLSCSPISGHRSVSWYQQTPGQGLQFLFEYFSETQRNKGNFPGRFSGRQFSNSRSEMNVSTLELGDSALYLCASSLDQSGELFFGEGSRLTVL.

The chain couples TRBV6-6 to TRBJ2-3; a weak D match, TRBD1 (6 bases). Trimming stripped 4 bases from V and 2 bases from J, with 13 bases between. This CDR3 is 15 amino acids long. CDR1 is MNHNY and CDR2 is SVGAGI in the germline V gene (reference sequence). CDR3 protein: CASSSPQGITDTQYF. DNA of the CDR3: TGTGCCAGCAGTTCCCCACAGGGTATCACAGATACGCAGTATTTT.

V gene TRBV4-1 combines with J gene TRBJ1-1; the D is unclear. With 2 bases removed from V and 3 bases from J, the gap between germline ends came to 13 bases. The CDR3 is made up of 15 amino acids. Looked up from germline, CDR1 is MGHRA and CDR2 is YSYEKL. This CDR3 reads CASSQHIIADTEAFF. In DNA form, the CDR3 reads TGCGCCAGCAGCCAACATATCATTGCGGACACTGAAGCTTTCTTT.

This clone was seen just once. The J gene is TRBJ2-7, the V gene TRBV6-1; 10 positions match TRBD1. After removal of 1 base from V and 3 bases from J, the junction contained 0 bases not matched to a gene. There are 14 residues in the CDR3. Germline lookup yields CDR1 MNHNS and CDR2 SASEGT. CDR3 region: CASSEGTGGYEQYF. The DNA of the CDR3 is TGTGCCAGCAGTGAAGGGACAGGGGGCTACGAGCAGTACTTC.

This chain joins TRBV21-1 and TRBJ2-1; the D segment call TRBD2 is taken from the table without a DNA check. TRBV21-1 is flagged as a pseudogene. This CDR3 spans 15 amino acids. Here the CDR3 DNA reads TGTGCCAGCAGCAATTGGGAGGACCCGGGGAATGAGCAGTTCTTC. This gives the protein CASSNWEDPGNEQFF.